This T cell receptor (beta chain) was captured in a study of response to subunit inactivated influenza vaccine. The study's findings and limits: The authors suggested that every seasonal influenza vaccination recruits few new T cells.

In this sample, this clonotype turned up many times. Its target is unknown. TCRdb called the RT-PCR reads again in MiXCR, with one record for every CDR3 protein. This sample has some 570,000 distinct CDR3 sequences, with 11% found just once. Germline assignment: CDR1 SGHDT and CDR2 YYEEEE. The CDR3 has 12 residues. V lost 3 bases and J 4 bases, leaving 8 bases between the germline ends. These sequences were also reported in another study, on T cells expressing NK-cell markers. From that paper: Libraries used 5'RACE template switching adding universal primer site and UMIs. Sorted CD3+CD56+NKG2C+, CD3+CD56+NKG2C- and CD3+CD56-NKG2C+ T-cell subsets were beta-chain profiled. Eight donors were sequenced, of whom seven were HCMV-seropositive, while the remaining one was HCMV-seronegative. Topping the CD3+CD56-NKG2C+ fraction as well were these clonotypes, in a handful of donors.

The sequence was collected from a man in his fifties or sixties who received an inactivated influenza vaccine. The sequencing used PBMCs from blood, collected on the day of vaccination. The V call is TRBV5-6, the J call TRBJ2-7, with unresolved D. The CDR3 DNA reads TGTGCCAGCAGCTACAGAAGGTACGAGCAGTACTTC. Encoded protein: CASSYRRYEQYF.